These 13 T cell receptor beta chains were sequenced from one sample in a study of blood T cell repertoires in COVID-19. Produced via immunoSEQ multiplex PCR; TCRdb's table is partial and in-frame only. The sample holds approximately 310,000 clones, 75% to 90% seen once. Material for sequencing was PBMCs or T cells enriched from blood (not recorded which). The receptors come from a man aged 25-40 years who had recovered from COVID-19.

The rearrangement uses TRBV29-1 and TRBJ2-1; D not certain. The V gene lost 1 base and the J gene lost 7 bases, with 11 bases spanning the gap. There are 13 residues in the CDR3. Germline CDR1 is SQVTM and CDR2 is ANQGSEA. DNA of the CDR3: TGCAGCGTTGAAGCCCCGGTAGTGAATGAGCAGTTCTTC. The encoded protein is CSVEAPVVNEQFF.

CDR3 DNA sequence: TGTGCCACCAGCAGAGATCGGAACATTCAGTACTTC. Amino acids: CATSRDRNIQYF. The chain is built from TRBV15 and TRBJ2-4; no clear D. The V gene's germline CDR1 is LNHNV and CDR2 YYDKDF (reference sequence). V lost 0 bases and J lost 7, with 4 bases in between. The CDR3 runs to 12 residues.

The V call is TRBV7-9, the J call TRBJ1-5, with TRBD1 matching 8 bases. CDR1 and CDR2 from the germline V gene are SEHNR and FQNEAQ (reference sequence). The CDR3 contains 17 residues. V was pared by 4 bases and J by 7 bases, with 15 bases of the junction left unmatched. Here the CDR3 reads CASSYYRDRSRGQPQHF. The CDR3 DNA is TGTGCCAGCAGCTACTACCGGGACAGGAGCAGGGGCCAGCCCCAGCATTTT.

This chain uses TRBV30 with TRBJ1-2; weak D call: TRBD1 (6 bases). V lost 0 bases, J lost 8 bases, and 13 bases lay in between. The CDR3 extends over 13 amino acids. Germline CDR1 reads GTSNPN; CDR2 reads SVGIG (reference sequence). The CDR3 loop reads CAWSVSGGAGYTF. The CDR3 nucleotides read TGTGCCTGGAGTGTAAGTGGGGGCGCCGGCTACACCTTC.

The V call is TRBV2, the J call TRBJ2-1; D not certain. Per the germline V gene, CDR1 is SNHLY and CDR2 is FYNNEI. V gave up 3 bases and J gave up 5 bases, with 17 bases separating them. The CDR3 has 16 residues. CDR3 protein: CASSDRPGRKDNEQFF. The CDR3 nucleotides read TGTGCCAGCAGTGATCGGCCAGGAAGGAAGGACAATGAGCAGTTCTTC.

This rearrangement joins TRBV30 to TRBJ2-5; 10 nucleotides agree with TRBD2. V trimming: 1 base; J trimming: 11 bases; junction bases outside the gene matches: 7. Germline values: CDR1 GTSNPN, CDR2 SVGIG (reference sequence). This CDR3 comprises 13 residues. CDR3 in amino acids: CAWSEAGGYLQYF. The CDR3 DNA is TGTGCCTGGAGTGAAGCGGGGGGGTACCTTCAGTACTTC.

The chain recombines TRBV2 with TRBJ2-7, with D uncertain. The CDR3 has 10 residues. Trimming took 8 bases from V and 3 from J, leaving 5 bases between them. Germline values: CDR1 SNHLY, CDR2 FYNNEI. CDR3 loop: CASLYYEQYF. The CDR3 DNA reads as TGTGCCAGCTTGTACTACGAGCAGTACTTC.

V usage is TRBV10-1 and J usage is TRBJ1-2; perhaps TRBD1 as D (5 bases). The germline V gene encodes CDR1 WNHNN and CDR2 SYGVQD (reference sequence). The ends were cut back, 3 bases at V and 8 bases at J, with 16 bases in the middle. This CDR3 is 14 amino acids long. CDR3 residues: CASSDQGTRKGYTF. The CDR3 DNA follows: TGCGCCAGCAGTGATCAGGGAACAAGGAAAGGCTACACCTTC.

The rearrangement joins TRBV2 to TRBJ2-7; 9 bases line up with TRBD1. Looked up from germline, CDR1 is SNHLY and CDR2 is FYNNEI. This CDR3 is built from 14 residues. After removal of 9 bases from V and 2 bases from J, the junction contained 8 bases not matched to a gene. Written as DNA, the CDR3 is TGTGCCAGTAATTTTGGGACAGGGCCCTACGAGCAGTACTTC. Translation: CASNFGTGPYEQYF.

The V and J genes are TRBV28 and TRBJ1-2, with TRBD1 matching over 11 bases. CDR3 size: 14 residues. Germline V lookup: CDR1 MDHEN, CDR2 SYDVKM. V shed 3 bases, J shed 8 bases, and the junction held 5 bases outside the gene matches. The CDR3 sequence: CASSFGQGAGGYTF. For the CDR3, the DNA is TGTGCCAGCAGTTTTGGACAGGGGGCGGGAGGCTACACCTTC.

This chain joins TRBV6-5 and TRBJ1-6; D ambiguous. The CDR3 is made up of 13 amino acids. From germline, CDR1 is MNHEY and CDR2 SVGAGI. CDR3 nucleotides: TGTGGAGGAGGTTTCACCTATAATTCACCCCTCCACTTT. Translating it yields CGGGFTYNSPLHF.

The CDR3 region is CASSITGTGLPRTIYF. CDR3 DNA sequence: TGTGCCAGTAGTATCACCGGGACAGGGCTACCGAGGACCATATATTTT. J is TRBJ1-3 and V is TRBV19; TRBD1 matches 9 bases. The germline V gene encodes CDR1 LNHDA and CDR2 SQIVND (reference sequence). Trimming at V came to 3 bases and at J to 10 bases, leaving 13 bases not matched to a gene. The CDR3 covers 16 residues.

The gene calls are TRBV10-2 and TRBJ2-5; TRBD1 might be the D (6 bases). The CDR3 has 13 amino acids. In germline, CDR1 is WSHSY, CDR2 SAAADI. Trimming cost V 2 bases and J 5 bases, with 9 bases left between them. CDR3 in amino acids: CASSEQGSETQYF. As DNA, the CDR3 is TGCGCCAGCAGTGAGCAGGGGTCGGAGACCCAGTACTTC.